These 29 T cell receptor beta chains share one sample of origin, sequenced in a study of blood T cell repertoires in COVID-19. The repertoire was sequenced with immunoSEQ multiplex PCR; TCRdb's copy has only in-frame clones and lacks some. The sample lists about 140,000 clones; 88% were seen once. Specimen: peripheral blood. Source of these receptors: a man aged 55 to 70 with active or convalescent COVID-19.

The V gene is TRBV21-1, the J gene TRBJ2-2; no check of the table's D call, TRBD2, against the DNA was made. TRBV21-1 is described as a pseudogene. The CDR3 is 14 residues long. CDR3 amino acids: CARAGYGDTGELFF. The CDR3 region has the DNA TGTGCCAGGGCGGGGTACGGGGACACCGGGGAGCTGTTTTTT.

As DNA, the CDR3 is TGCAGCGTTGAAGATCAAGGGCTGGGGACTACAGAGCAGTACTTC. This sequence encodes CSVEDQGLGTTEQYF. This chain connects TRBV29-1 to TRBJ2-7; 7 bases line up with TRBD2. The V gene end was trimmed by 0 bases and the J gene end by 7 bases; junction bases not matched to a gene: 12. CDR3 length equals 15 residues. The V gene's germline CDR1 is SQVTM and CDR2 ANQGSEA.

V gene TRBV15 combines with J gene TRBJ2-7; 7 bases fit TRBD2. Germline values: CDR1 LNHNV, CDR2 YYDKDF (reference sequence). CDR3 length: 14 amino acids. V lost 0 bases to trimming and J lost 2 bases; unmatched junction nucleotides: 1. CDR3 region: CATSRDSGPYEQYF. CDR3 DNA sequence: TGTGCCACCAGCAGAGATAGCGGGCCCTACGAGCAGTACTTC.

The rearrangement joins TRBV7-9 to TRBJ1-1, with 8 bases fitting TRBD1. CDR1 and CDR2 from the germline V gene are SEHNR and FQNEAQ (reference sequence). The CDR3 runs 13 residues. Trimming at V came to 5 bases and at J to 4 bases, leaving 3 bases not matched to a gene. CDR3 DNA sequence: TGTGCCAGCAGCCTAACAGGGGGCACTGAAGCTTTCTTT. Encoded protein: CASSLTGGTEAFF.

The rearrangement joins TRBV28 to TRBJ1-3; the D is unclear. Germline V gives CDR1 MDHEN, CDR2 SYDVKM. This CDR3 region has 13 residues. Trimming shortened V by 8 bases and J by 3 bases, and 11 bases separated the two germline ends. The CDR3: CASLGEGGNTIYF. In nucleotides, the CDR3 is TGTGCCAGCCTCGGAGAAGGTGGAAACACCATATATTTT.

This sequence joins TRBV27 and TRBJ2-2, with TRBD1 identical over 7 bases. This CDR3 is built from 17 residues. The junction had 11 bases not matched to a gene; V was cut back by 4 bases and J by 3 bases. Germline loops: CDR1 MNHEY, CDR2 SMNVEV (reference sequence). The CDR3 spells CASSSPERGRHTGELFF. DNA of the CDR3: TGTGCCAGCAGTTCCCCGGAGAGGGGGCGACACACCGGGGAGCTGTTTTTT.

V is TRBV6-5 and J is TRBJ2-2; maybe TRBD2 (5 bases). With 6 bases removed from V and 1 base from J, the gap between germline ends came to 12 bases. From germline, CDR1 is MNHEY and CDR2 SVGAGI. The CDR3 is 15 residues long. CDR3 nucleotides: TGTGCCAGCAGGACCGGAGGAGTGAACACCGGGGAGCTGTTTTTT. Amino acid sequence: CASRTGGVNTGELFF.

The chain uses TRBV9 and TRBJ1-1; no reliable D call. The germline V and J ends were trimmed by 0 bases and 6 bases, with 15 bases remaining between them. The CDR3 contains 15 residues. The germline V gene encodes CDR1 SGDLS and CDR2 YYNGEE. DNA for the CDR3: TGTGCCAGCAGCGTAGGGTCGCGCCCGGGGTCTGAAGCTTTCTTT. Translated, it gives CASSVGSRPGSEAFF.

The chain is built from TRBV15 and TRBJ1-5; D not certain. The ends were cut back, 0 bases at V and 3 bases at J, with 3 bases in the middle. The CDR3 spans 13 residues. Germline CDR1 LNHNV, CDR2 YYDKDF (reference sequence). The CDR3 protein is CATSRDHNQPQHF. CDR3 DNA: TGTGCCACCAGCAGAGATCACAATCAGCCCCAGCATTTT.

The V and J genes are TRBV18 and TRBJ2-3; 7 bases are a match to TRBD1. From germline, CDR1 is KGHSH and CDR2 LQKENI. With 3 bases clipped from V and 2 bases from J, the junction kept 8 bases outside the gene matches. This CDR3 comprises 16 residues. CDR3 DNA: TGTGCCAGCTCACCCGGTAAAGGGACAGCCACAGATACGCAGTATTTT. It codes for CASSPGKGTATDTQYF.

This chain uses TRBV29-1 with TRBJ1-2, with TRBD1 identical over 8 bases. The junction had 6 bases not matched to a gene; V was cut back by 5 bases and J by 4 bases. CDR3 length: 13 amino acids. Germline V CDR1 and CDR2: SQVTM, ANQGSEA. DNA of the CDR3: TGCAGCGTTAACTTACAGGGGGGCTATGGCTACACCTTC. Protein product: CSVNLQGGYGYTF.

The chain joins TRBV2 to TRBJ1-1; 7 bases are a match to TRBD1. The CDR3 is 16 amino acids. CDR1 and CDR2 (germline): SNHLY, FYNNEI. V shed 4 bases and J 3 bases; nucleotides not matched to a gene: 11. CDR3 region: CASSGRGQQGYTEAFF. CDR3 nucleotides: TGTGCCAGCAGTGGACGGGGACAACAGGGGTACACTGAAGCTTTCTTT.

This clone was counted a single time. This rearrangement joins TRBV6-6 to TRBJ2-5, with 7 bases lining up with TRBD2. Unmatched junction bases numbered 1, after V lost 8 bases and J lost 4 bases. This CDR3 comprises 11 residues. The germline V gene has CDR1 MNHNY and CDR2 SVGAGI (reference sequence). The chain's CDR3 is CASGRAETQYF. CDR3 DNA: TGTGCCAGCGGGAGGGCAGAGACCCAGTACTTC.

In nucleotides, the CDR3 is TGTGCCAGCGGGAAGGGGGCGCCCACTGAAGCTTTCTTT. It encodes CASGKGAPTEAFF. V and J are TRBV13 and TRBJ1-1; the match to TRBD1 covers 7 bases. Germline V gene data show CDR1 as PRHDT and CDR2 as FYEKMQ (reference sequence). The CDR3 spans 13 residues. The V and J ends lost 8 bases and 4 bases, in that order; junction bases with no gene match: 7.

The J gene is TRBJ2-7, the V gene TRBV28; 14 bases are a match to TRBD2. CDR3 length: 17 amino acids. Losses at the gene ends were 5 bases for V and 4 bases for J; bases not matched to a gene: 10. Germline V gene sequence: CDR1 MDHEN, CDR2 SYDVKM. This CDR3 is CASSARAGLAGEYEQYF. The CDR3 DNA reads TGTGCCAGCAGTGCCAGGGCGGGACTAGCGGGAGAGTACGAGCAGTACTTC.

The chain uses TRBV3-1 (or the pseudogene TRBV3-2) and TRBJ2-1; D is undetermined. CDR3 length equals 12 residues. The V and J ends lost 4 bases and 9 bases respectively, with 10 bases between them. The germline gives CDR1 LGHDT, CDR2 YNNKEL (reference sequence). The CDR3 DNA sequence: TGTGCCAGCAGCCGCGCCCTTGGTGAGCAGTTCTTC. Encoded protein: CASSRALGEQFF.

The chain carries TRBV19 and TRBJ1-4, with D unresolved. This CDR3 contains 13 residues. Germline V gene sequence: CDR1 LNHDA, CDR2 SQIVND (reference sequence). Trimming took off 7 bases at V and 3 bases at J, with 9 bases between the two ends. DNA of the CDR3: TGTGCCAGTAAGGACGGGGCTAATGAAAAACTGTTTTTT. It is translated as CASKDGANEKLFF.

The rearrangement uses TRBV4-2 and TRBJ2-3, with D unresolved. This CDR3 comprises 15 residues. Germline values: CDR1 LGHNA, CDR2 YNFKEQ. The V end lost 2 bases, the J end lost 2 bases, and 11 bases lay between the germline ends. CDR3 sequence (DNA): TGTGCCAGCAGCCAATCAAACTCTCTCACAGATACGCAGTATTTT. It encodes CASSQSNSLTDTQYF.

This chain links TRBV11-2 with TRBJ1-2; 9 nucleotides agree with TRBD1. Per the germline V gene, CDR1 is SGHAT and CDR2 is FQNNGV. The CDR3 runs to 13 residues. The trim removed 7 bases at V and 5 bases at J, leaving 5 bases unmatched. The CDR3 nucleotides are TGTGCCAGCACCATTGACAGGGGGTATGGCTACACCTTC. Translating it yields CASTIDRGYGYTF.

The CDR3 here is CASRTGGSNQPQHF. CDR3 DNA: TGTGCCAGCAGGACAGGAGGTAGCAATCAGCCCCAGCATTTT. J is TRBJ1-5 and V is TRBV7-8; TRBD1 is a possible D gene (6 bases). Germline lookup yields CDR1 SGHVS and CDR2 FQNEAQ. Trimming shortened V by 6 bases and J by 0 bases, and 9 bases separated the two germline ends. This CDR3 comprises 14 residues.

This sequence joins TRBV5-1 and TRBJ2-2; the D gene is possibly TRBD1 (6 bases). This CDR3 spans 15 amino acids. V lost 4 bases to trimming and J lost 6 bases, with 16 bases between them. From germline, CDR1 is SGHRS and CDR2 YFSETQ. As DNA, the CDR3 is TGCGCCAGCAGCCTAAGAGTCCAGGGGTCCGGGGAGCTGTTTTTT. This translates into CASSLRVQGSGELFF. The variable domain in full, completed from reference TRBV5-1 and TRBJ2-2, reads KAGVTQTPRYLIKTRGQQVTLSCSPISGHRSVSWYQQTPGQGLQFLFEYFSETQRNKGNFPGRFSGRQFSNSRSEMNVSTLELGDSALYLCASSLRVQGSGELFFGEGSRLTVL.

The gene calls are TRBV29-1 and TRBJ2-7, with 11 positions matching TRBD1. The germline CDR1 and CDR2 sequences are SQVTM and ANQGSEA. V lost 4 bases and J lost 4; bases outside the gene matches: 6. The CDR3 is 14 amino acids. Written as DNA, the CDR3 is TGCAGCGTTGGAACCGGGACAGGGGGGTACGAGCAGTACTTC. This codes for CSVGTGTGGYEQYF.

The chain couples TRBV11-3 to TRBJ2-3; TRBD2 aligns across 11 bases. V dropped 4 bases and J dropped 7; count of bases not matched to a gene: 4. CDR3 length equals 14 residues. The germline CDR1 and CDR2 sequences are SGHNT and YENEEA. The CDR3 sequence: CASSSTSGTNTQYF. Written as DNA, the CDR3 is TGTGCCAGCAGCTCGACTAGCGGGACGAATACGCAGTATTTT.

The rearrangement uses TRBV15 and TRBJ1-3; TRBD1 agrees at 7 bases. Per germline, CDR1 LNHNV and CDR2 YYDKDF (reference sequence). The ends lost 0 bases at V and 0 bases at J; junction bases unmatched: 2. The CDR3 is made up of 16 amino acids. CDR3 sequence (DNA): TGTGCCACCAGCAGAGATCGGACAGGCTCTGGAAACACCATATATTTT. Its protein product is CATSRDRTGSGNTIYF.

The CDR3 here is CASSQDRPPNEKLFF. In nucleotides, the CDR3 is TGTGCCAGCAGCCAAGACAGACCGCCTAATGAAAAACTGTTTTTT. The gene calls are TRBV16 and TRBJ1-4; D perhaps matches TRBD1 (5 bases). V was pared by 2 bases and J by 3 bases, with 10 bases between. The germline CDR1 and CDR2 sequences are KGHSY and FQNENV. The CDR3 extends over 15 amino acids.

V is TRBV7-9 and J is TRBJ2-5; D may be TRBD1 (6 bases). The CDR3 runs to 14 residues. From germline, CDR1 is SEHNR and CDR2 FQNEAQ (reference sequence). V was trimmed by 3 bases and J by 7 bases, leaving 15 bases between them. CDR3 sequence reads: CASSLGLVGGTQYF. The CDR3 DNA follows: TGTGCCAGCAGCTTGGGCCTCGTAGGGGGGACCCAGTACTTC.

The chain links TRBV11-2 to TRBJ2-3, with D maybe TRBD2 (6 bases). CDR3 length: 16 amino acids. Germline-derived CDR1 and CDR2 are SGHAT and FQNNGV. V lost 5 bases, J lost 2 bases, and 17 bases lay in between. For the CDR3, the DNA is TGTGCCAGCAGCACGGGGACTTCTCTTTCCACAGATACGCAGTATTTT. This translates into CASSTGTSLSTDTQYF.

The chain employs TRBV5-1 and TRBJ1-3, with a tentative D call TRBD1 (5 bases). Germline lookup yields CDR1 SGHRS and CDR2 YFSETQ. The CDR3 is 17 residues long. The germline V and J ends were trimmed by 4 bases and 0 bases, with 17 bases remaining between them. The CDR3 here is CASSPGLGGVSGNTIYF. The CDR3 coding sequence is TGCGCCAGCAGCCCCGGGCTCGGGGGAGTCTCTGGAAACACCATATATTTT.

The chain joins TRBV28 to TRBJ1-5, with TRBD1 identical over 7 bases. From germline, CDR1 is MDHEN and CDR2 SYDVKM. The CDR3 has 15 amino acids. V lost 6 bases, J lost 2 bases, and 7 bases stayed unmatched. The CDR3 coding sequence is TGTGCCAGCAGCCCGACAGGGTTCGGCAATCAGCCCCAGCATTTT. This gives the protein CASSPTGFGNQPQHF.